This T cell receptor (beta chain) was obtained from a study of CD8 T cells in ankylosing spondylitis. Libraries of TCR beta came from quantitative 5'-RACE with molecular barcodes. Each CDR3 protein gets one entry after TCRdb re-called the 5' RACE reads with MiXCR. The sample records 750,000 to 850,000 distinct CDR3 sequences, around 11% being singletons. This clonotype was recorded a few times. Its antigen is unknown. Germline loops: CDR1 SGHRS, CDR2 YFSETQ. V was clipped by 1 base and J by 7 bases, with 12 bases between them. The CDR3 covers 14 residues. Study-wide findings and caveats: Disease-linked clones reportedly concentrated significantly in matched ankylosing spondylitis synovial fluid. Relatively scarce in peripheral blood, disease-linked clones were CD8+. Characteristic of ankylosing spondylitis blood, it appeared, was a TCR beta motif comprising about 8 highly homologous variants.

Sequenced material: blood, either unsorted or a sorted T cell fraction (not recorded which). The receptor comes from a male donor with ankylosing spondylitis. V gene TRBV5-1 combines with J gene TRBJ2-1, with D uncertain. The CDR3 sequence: CASSLWSLGNEQFF. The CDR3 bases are TGCGCCAGCAGCTTGTGGTCCCTAGGGAATGAGCAGTTCTTC. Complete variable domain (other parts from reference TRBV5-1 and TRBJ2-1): KAGVTQTPRYLIKTRGQQVTLSCSPISGHRSVSWYQQTPGQGLQFLFEYFSETQRNKGNFPGRFSGRQFSNSRSEMNVSTLELGDSALYLCASSLWSLGNEQFFGPGTRLTVL.